Below, 20 T cell receptor beta chains from the same sample are listed, as sequenced in a study of OX40 agonist ivuxolimab in advanced cancers. Repertoires were generated with immunoSEQ multiplex PCR, while TCRdb's copy carries only in-frame clones and drops some. The sample includes 20,000 to 25,000 clones, just over 85% of them seen just once. Sequencing used CD4+ or CD8+ T cells sorted from blood, obtained in a trial of the OX40 agonist ivuxolimab. Receptors were obtained from an adult with an advanced solid tumor such as melanoma, head and neck, liver or kidney cancer.

The CDR3 region has the DNA TGTGCCAGCAGTGAATTCGAGACGGAGGCCTACGAGCAGTACTTC. This gives the protein CASSEFETEAYEQYF. The chain recombines TRBV6-1 with TRBJ2-7; D might be TRBD2 (5 bases). This CDR3 is 15 amino acids long. The germline V gene encodes CDR1 MNHNS and CDR2 SASEGT. The V and J ends lost 2 bases and 2 bases respectively, with 13 bases between them.

The DNA for the CDR3 is TGTGCCAGCAGCTTACCCCTATCAGGGGGGCCGAACACTGAAGCTTTCTTT. It encodes CASSLPLSGGPNTEAFF. V usage is TRBV7-8 and J usage is TRBJ1-1; 7 bases map to TRBD1. V lost 2 bases, J lost 1 base, and 10 bases stayed unmatched. The CDR3 is 17 amino acids. Germline CDR1 reads SGHVS; CDR2 reads FQNEAQ.

V and J are TRBV7-9 and TRBJ2-7, with a tentative D call TRBD1 (5 bases). The germline V and J ends were trimmed by 9 bases and 6 bases, with 15 bases remaining between them. Looked up from germline, CDR1 is SEHNR and CDR2 is FQNEAQ (reference sequence). CDR3 length equals 12 residues. The CDR3 protein is CASLAGPLEQYF. CDR3 nucleotide sequence: TGTGCCAGTTTGGCAGGGCCCCTCGAGCAGTACTTC.

The rearrangement uses TRBV7-9 and TRBJ1-2; D is uncertain. The V gene lost 8 bases and the J gene lost 2 bases, with 12 bases spanning the gap. Germline loops: CDR1 SEHNR, CDR2 FQNEAQ (reference sequence). The CDR3 totals 13 residues. CDR3 DNA sequence: TGTGCCAGCCGCCCATCCTTAAACTATGGCTACACCTTC. Protein sequence: CASRPSLNYGYTF.

This chain joins TRBV2 and TRBJ2-1; the D is unclear. This CDR3 contains 15 residues. Trimming shortened V by 6 bases and J by 7 bases, and 19 bases separated the two germline ends. Germline loops: CDR1 SNHLY, CDR2 FYNNEI. The CDR3: CASSERKYGWNEQFF. CDR3 in DNA: TGTGCCAGCAGCGAAAGAAAGTATGGATGGAATGAGCAGTTCTTC.

The chain recombines TRBV7-9 with TRBJ2-3; 8 bases match TRBD1. V lost 5 bases to trimming and J lost 7 bases; unmatched junction nucleotides: 17. This CDR3 region has 17 residues. Per the germline V gene, CDR1 is SEHNR and CDR2 is FQNEAQ (reference sequence). In nucleotides, the CDR3 is TGTGCCAGCAGCCTACTTTTAATCGGGACAGGAGGGAATACGCAGTATTTT. Its translation is CASSLLLIGTGGNTQYF.

This clone has just one count. The chain joins TRBV6-5 to TRBJ2-7; no clear D. The V end lost 4 bases, the J end lost 7 bases, and 11 bases lay between the germline ends. Germline V gives CDR1 MNHEY, CDR2 SVGAGI. This CDR3 has 12 residues. The CDR3 is CASSSLLGEQYF. Written as DNA, the CDR3 is TGTGCCAGCAGTTCTCTCTTGGGGGAGCAGTACTTC.

The chain has TRBV7-8 and TRBJ2-1; a possible D gene is TRBD2 (5 bases). Germline CDR1 is SGHVS and CDR2 is FQNEAQ. Trimming cost V 4 bases and J 5 bases, with 18 bases left between them. The CDR3 totals 16 residues. CDR3 loop: CASSSKSDFVHNEQFF. In nucleotides, the CDR3 is TGTGCCAGCAGCTCGAAATCGGACTTTGTTCACAATGAGCAGTTCTTC. Looking up the rest from reference TRBV7-8 and TRBJ2-1 gives the full variable domain: GAGVSQSPRYKVAKRGQDVALRCDPISGHVSLFWYQQALGQGPEFLTYFQNEAQLDKSGLPSDRFFAERPEGSVSTLKIQRTQQEDSAVYLCASSSKSDFVHNEQFFGPGTRLTVL.

The V gene is TRBV6-5, the J gene TRBJ1-5; 10 positions match TRBD1. Germline loops: CDR1 MNHEY, CDR2 SVGAGI. V trimming: 8 bases; J trimming: 2 bases; junction bases outside the gene matches: 3. There are 14 residues in the CDR3. CDR3 sequence: CASGGTGGNQPQHF. CDR3 DNA sequence: TGTGCCAGCGGTGGGACAGGGGGCAATCAGCCCCAGCATTTT.

This chain connects TRBV7-9 to TRBJ2-2; TRBD2 might be the D (6 bases). The CDR3 spans 14 residues. Per the germline V gene, CDR1 is SEHNR and CDR2 is FQNEAQ (reference sequence). The V end lost 0 bases, the J end lost 6 bases, and 8 bases lay between the germline ends. The CDR3 DNA sequence: TGTGCCAGCAGCTTAGCGGGAGGCCCCGGGGAGCTGTTTTTT. Its translation is CASSLAGGPGELFF.

This clone is labeled medium-sized (0.01 to 0.1%). The chain is built from TRBV21-1 and TRBJ2-7. TRBV21-1 constitutes a pseudogene. The length of the CDR3 is 20 residues. CDR3 nucleotides: TGTGCCAGCAGCAAAGCGGGCGCAGGAACTCCTAGGCCGAGCTCCTACGAGCAGTACTTC. Translating it yields CASSKAGAGTPRPSSYEQYF.

In this sample, this clone turned up once. The chain employs TRBV9 and TRBJ1-5; possibly TRBD1 for D (5 bases). This CDR3 is built from 13 residues. The germline V gene has CDR1 SGDLS and CDR2 YYNGEE. V was clipped by 4 bases and J by 9 bases, with 14 bases between them. This CDR3 is CASSTADGGPQHF. The DNA of the CDR3 is TGTGCCAGCAGCACCGCGGACGGGGGGCCCCAGCATTTT.

The V call is TRBV7-3, the J call TRBJ2-6; D is perhaps TRBD1 or TRBD2 (5 bases each). Germline-derived CDR1 and CDR2 are SGHTA and FQGTGA. The CDR3 covers 16 residues. V was shortened by 2 bases and J by 2 bases, with 10 bases between the two germline ends. Written as DNA, the CDR3 is TGTGCCAGCAGCTTAGGGTGGGGGACTGGGGCCAACGTCCTGACTTTC. Protein sequence: CASSLGWGTGANVLTF.

The rearrangement links TRBV29-1 to TRBJ1-3; no reliable D call. With 8 bases removed from V and 1 base from J, the gap between germline ends came to 6 bases. Germline values: CDR1 SQVTM, CDR2 ANQGSEA. The CDR3 has 11 amino acids. CDR3 sequence reads: CSFDSGNTIYF. Here the CDR3 DNA reads TGCAGCTTCGATTCTGGAAACACCATATATTTT.

The rearrangement uses TRBV5-1 and TRBJ1-6, with TRBD1 identical over 11 bases. The CDR3 length is 19 residues. CDR1 and CDR2 from the germline V gene are SGHRS and YFSETQ. V was clipped by 4 bases and J by 0 bases; unmatched bases: 9. The CDR3 nucleotides read TGCGCCAGCAGCGCCAGGACAGGGGGCACCAGCTCCTATAATTCACCCCTCCACTTT. It yields the protein CASSARTGGTSSYNSPLHF.

This rearrangement joins TRBV7-2 to TRBJ2-7; D may correspond to TRBD1 or TRBD2 (5 bases each). V was cut by 2 bases and J by 4 bases, with 12 bases left in between. Looked up from germline, CDR1 is SGHTA and CDR2 is FQGNSA. The CDR3 is 14 residues long. Here the CDR3 reads CASSLSGASYEQYF. The DNA for the CDR3 is TGTGCCAGCAGCTTATCCGGGGCATCATACGAGCAGTACTTC.

This clone was observed once. The chain couples TRBV9 to TRBJ2-5; the D gene is possibly TRBD2 (5 bases). Trimming cost V 0 bases and J 3 bases, with 18 bases left between them. Germline lookup yields CDR1 SGDLS and CDR2 YYNGEE. The CDR3 loop spans 17 amino acids. The CDR3, as DNA: TGTGCCAGCAGCGTAGCCGGGATCCCCACTTTTAAAGAGACCCAGTACTTC. The encoded protein is CASSVAGIPTFKETQYF.

The chain carries TRBV10-1 and TRBJ2-7; D possibly corresponds to TRBD2 (5 bases). The ends were cut back, 4 bases at V and 1 base at J, with 11 bases in the middle. The CDR3 totals 14 residues. CDR1 is WNHNN, CDR2 SYGVQD, per germline (reference sequence). CDR3 region: CASSVRAESYEQYF. The CDR3 DNA reads TGCGCCAGCAGTGTCCGAGCGGAGTCCTACGAGCAGTACTTC.

The chain employs TRBV21-1 and TRBJ1-3; TRBD1, as called in the table, went unchecked against the DNA. TRBV21-1 is a documented pseudogene. This CDR3 is built from 15 residues. The CDR3 reads CASSIQGRTGNTIYF. The CDR3 DNA is TGTGCCAGCAGCATACAGGGTAGGACTGGAAACACCATATATTTT.

This chain joins TRBV28 and TRBJ1-4, with TRBD1 matching over 7 bases. V dropped 6 bases and J dropped 7; count of bases not matched to a gene: 14. Per the germline V gene, CDR1 is MDHEN and CDR2 is SYDVKM. The CDR3 consists of 16 residues. In nucleotides, the CDR3 is TGTGCCAGCAGCCCGGTGACAGGGCTCTGGGGTGAAAAACTGTTTTTT. It translates to CASSPVTGLWGEKLFF.